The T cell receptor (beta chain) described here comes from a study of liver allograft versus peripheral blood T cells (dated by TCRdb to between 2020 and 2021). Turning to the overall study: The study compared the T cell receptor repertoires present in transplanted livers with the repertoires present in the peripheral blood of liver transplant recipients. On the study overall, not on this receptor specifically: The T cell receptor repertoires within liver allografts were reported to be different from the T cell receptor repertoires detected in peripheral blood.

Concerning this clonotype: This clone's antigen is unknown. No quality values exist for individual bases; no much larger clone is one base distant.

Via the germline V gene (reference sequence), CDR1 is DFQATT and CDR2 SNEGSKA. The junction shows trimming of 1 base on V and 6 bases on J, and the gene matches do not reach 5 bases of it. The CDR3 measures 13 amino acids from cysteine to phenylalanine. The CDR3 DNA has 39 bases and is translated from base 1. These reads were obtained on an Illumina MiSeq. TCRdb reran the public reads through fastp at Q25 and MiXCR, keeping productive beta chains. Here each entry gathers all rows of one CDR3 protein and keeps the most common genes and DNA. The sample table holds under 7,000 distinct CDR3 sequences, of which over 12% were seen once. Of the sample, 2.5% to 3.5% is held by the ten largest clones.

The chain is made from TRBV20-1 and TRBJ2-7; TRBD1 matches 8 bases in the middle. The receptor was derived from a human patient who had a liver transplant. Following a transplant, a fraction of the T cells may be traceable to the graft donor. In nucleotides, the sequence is TGCAGTGCTAGAGCGGCAGGGGGCTCCGAGCAGTACTTC. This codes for CSARAAGGSEQYF.